These 9 T cell receptor beta chains were all obtained from the same sample, sequenced in a study of shared clonotypes between healthy human individuals. Sequencing was performed with immunoSEQ multiplex PCR; in TCRdb, only in-frame clones are kept and a portion is missing. The table has around 700,000 clones, around four fifths seen once. The sequenced sample consisted of memory CD4+ T cells sorted from blood. This sample's subset: CD45RA-negative fraction. The receptors stem from a woman in her twenties or thirties in good health.

The chain recombines TRBV2 with TRBJ2-3; 7 bases align to TRBD1. This CDR3 has 16 residues. Per germline, CDR1 SNHLY and CDR2 FYNNEI. The V segment lost 5 bases and the J segment 2 bases; nucleotides outside the gene matches: 10. The CDR3 sequence: CASSLQGLRHTDTQYF. The CDR3 DNA reads TGTGCCAGCAGTCTACAGGGGTTGAGGCACACAGATACGCAGTATTTT. Looking up the rest from reference TRBV2 and TRBJ2-3 gives the full variable domain: EPEVTQTPSHQVTQMGQEVILRCVPISNHLYFYWYRQILGQKVEFLVSFYNNEISEKSEIFDDQFSVERPDGSNFTLKIRSTKLEDSAMYFCASSLQGLRHTDTQYFGPGTRLTVL.

Remarks on this clone: The same CDR3 also results from other DNA sequences found in this sample. V and J are TRBV5-1 and TRBJ2-3; a weak D match, TRBD1 (6 bases). The CDR3 runs to 16 residues. V dropped 0 bases and J dropped 2 bases, with 13 bases sitting between them. Germline lookup yields CDR1 SGHRS and CDR2 YFSETQ. CDR3 region: CASSLEGRGDTDTQYF. The CDR3 nucleotides read TGCGCCAGCAGCTTGGAAGGCAGGGGAGACACAGATACGCAGTATTTT.

The chain recombines TRBV4-2 with TRBJ2-1, with D possibly matching TRBD2 (5 bases). The V end lost 0 bases, the J end lost 7 bases, and 16 bases lay between the germline ends. The CDR3 length is 16 residues. CDR1 and CDR2 (germline): LGHNA, YNFKEQ. The CDR3 DNA reads as TGTGCCAGCAGCCAAGAGAGGGTAGCGACGGGTAATGAGCAGTTCTTC. Translation: CASSQERVATGNEQFF.

This clone came up many times. The rearrangement links TRBV19 to TRBJ2-2; tentative D call: TRBD2 (6 bases). V lost 3 bases, J lost 5 bases, and 10 bases lay in between. The germline V gene has CDR1 LNHDA and CDR2 SQIVND (reference sequence). There are 14 residues in the CDR3. The CDR3 reads CASSMEGWTGELFF. DNA of the CDR3: TGTGCCAGTAGTATGGAGGGTTGGACCGGGGAGCTGTTTTTT.

The gene calls are TRBV4-1 and TRBJ2-2; 12 bases align to TRBD2. CDR1 MGHRA and CDR2 YSYEKL come from the germline V gene. The CDR3 is 18 amino acids. J lost 4 bases, V lost 2 bases, and 8 bases had no gene match. The CDR3 region has the DNA TGCGCCAGCAGCCAATGGTCTAGCGGGAGGGTGGGCACCGGGGAGCTGTTTTTT. As protein: CASSQWSSGRVGTGELFF.

Only one count was recorded for this clone. The genes are TRBV7-9 and TRBJ2-7, with unresolved D. The length of the CDR3 is 14 residues. Germline V gene sequence: CDR1 SEHNR, CDR2 FQNEAQ (reference sequence). With 2 bases removed from V and 2 bases from J, the gap between germline ends came to 10 bases. The CDR3 DNA reads as TGTGCCAGCAGCTTACTTGGGCTAGCCTACGAGCAGTACTTC. Amino acid sequence: CASSLLGLAYEQYF.

V and J are TRBV29-1 and TRBJ1-1, with D unclear. Deletions cut 4 bases from V and 0 bases from J, with 6 bases between. The CDR3 loop spans 12 amino acids. The germline V gene has CDR1 SQVTM and CDR2 ANQGSEA. CDR3 in amino acids: CSVGTVNTEAFF. The CDR3 region has the DNA TGCAGCGTTGGGACGGTGAACACTGAAGCTTTCTTT.

The V and J genes are TRBV30 and TRBJ1-1; possibly TRBD1 for D (6 bases). Germline V gives CDR1 GTSNPN, CDR2 SVGIG (reference sequence). The CDR3 extends over 10 amino acids. V gave up 7 bases and J gave up 6 bases, with 9 bases separating them. The CDR3 loop reads CAFRGAEAFF. The CDR3 nucleotides read TGTGCCTTCAGGGGTGCTGAAGCTTTCTTT.

The V gene is TRBV6-1, the J gene TRBJ1-5, with D maybe TRBD1 (5 bases). The CDR3 sequence is 15 residues long. CDR1 is MNHNS, CDR2 SASEGT, per germline. V was pared by 2 bases and J by 0 bases, with 8 bases between. The DNA for the CDR3 is TGTGCCAGCAGTGAAAAGGGGATTAGCAATCAGCCCCAGCATTTT. As protein: CASSEKGISNQPQHF.